This TCR beta chain was sequenced during a study of OX40 agonist ivuxolimab in advanced cancers. Study-level results: Mean expanded clone counts were higher in CD8+ than CD4+ T cells.

Generated by immunoSEQ multiplex PCR, the TCRdb table keeps only in-frame clones and is missing some. The sample has approximately 16,000 clones, over 70% seen once. Concerning this clone itself: The antigen is undetermined.

Per germline, CDR1 SGHNT and CDR2 YYREEE (reference sequence). This CDR3 spans 16 amino acids. Trimming cost V 5 bases and J 5 bases, with 20 bases left between them. The chain uses TRBV5-4 and TRBJ2-1; TRBD1 might be the D (6 bases). The sequence derives from an adult with an advanced solid tumor such as melanoma, head and neck, liver or kidney cancer. The sample here was CD4+ or CD8+ T cells sorted from blood, taken in a trial of the OX40 agonist ivuxolimab. CDR3 sequence: CASSYGTGTVNNEQFF. CDR3 coding DNA: TGTGCCAGCAGTTATGGAACAGGGACGGTAAACAATGAGCAGTTCTTC.